These T cell receptor beta chains were read from a single sample in a study of control samples from healthy donors and cancer patients. Method: immunoSEQ multiplex PCR; TCRdb's copy keeps in-frame clones and lacks some. The data show 40,000 to 60,000 clones, 65% to 90% seen once. The sequencing sample was made of PBMCs. These receptors were obtained from a woman aged 45-59 years with lung cancer. The CDR3 runs from the conserved cysteine through the conserved F or W. D genes are given only for firm matches. For some rows the clone size is stated as once, few or many, or as a class when expanded; others skip it.

CASSTGPGNTIYF | TGTGCCAGCTCGACAGGGCCCGGAAACACCATATATTTT | TRBV6-5 | TRBD1 | . | TRBJ1-3
CASSLAGWYGYTF | TGTGCCAGCAGTTTAGCGGGATGGTATGGCTACACCTTC | TRBV12-3/TRBV12-4 | . | . | TRBJ1-2
CASSGGEVGANVLTF | TGTGCCAGCAGCGGAGGGGAAGTTGGGGCCAACGTCCTGACTTTC | TRBV27 | . | . | TRBJ2-6
CASTSGGETQYF | TGTGCCAGTACTAGCGGGGGTGAGACCCAGTACTTC | TRBV19 | TRBD2 | few | TRBJ2-5
CASSLTLSTDTQYF | TGTGCCAGCAGCCTGACTCTTAGCACAGATACGCAGTATTTT | TRBV6-5 | . | . | TRBJ2-3
CASSFSTGGEQYF | TGTGCCAGCAGCTTCTCGACAGGGGGCGAGCAGTACTTC | TRBV7-3 | TRBD1 | . | TRBJ2-7
CASSIGGQPQHF | TGTGCCAGTAGTATAGGCGGTCAGCCCCAGCATTTT | TRBV19 | . | few | TRBJ1-5
CASSLSRWAGYTF | TGTGCCAGCAGCTTGAGTAGGTGGGCTGGCTACACCTTC | TRBV7-2 | . | . | TRBJ1-2
CASSARLAAVGDTQYF | TGTGCCAGCAGTGCACGACTAGCGGCGGTCGGAGATACGCAGTATTTT | TRBV27 | TRBD2 | . | TRBJ2-3
CASSQATTGRSGNTIYF | TGTGCCAGCAGCCAAGCTACCACAGGGCGCTCTGGAAACACCATATATTTT | TRBV25-1 | . | once | TRBJ1-3
CASSYRGTGDYGYTF | TGTGCCAGCAGTTATAGGGGGACAGGCGACTATGGCTACACCTTC | TRBV27 | TRBD1 | . | TRBJ1-2
CASSLASTGSISGELFF | TGTGCCAGCAGCCTGGCGTCCACAGGCAGTATCTCCGGGGAGCTGTTTTTT | TRBV7-2 | . | . | TRBJ2-2
CSVERVRNEQFF | TGCAGCGTTGAGAGGGTTAGGAATGAGCAGTTCTTC | TRBV29-1 | . | . | TRBJ2-1
CASSLGQMSTDTQYF | TGTGCCAGCAGCTTAGGGCAAATGAGCACAGATACGCAGTATTTT | TRBV11-3 | . | . | TRBJ2-3
CASSSTRDIKSEAFF | TGTGCCAGCAGCTCCACTCGGGACATAAAGTCTGAAGCTTTCTTT | TRBV5-4 | . | . | TRBJ1-1
CASSSPGLNTGELFF | TGTGCCAGCAGCTCCCCGGGCCTCAACACCGGGGAGCTGTTTTTT | TRBV14 | . | . | TRBJ2-2
CASSLVSSGANVLTF | TGTGCCAGCAGCTTAGTGAGCTCTGGGGCCAACGTCCTGACTTTC | TRBV7-2 | . | . | TRBJ2-6
CASSFAPDQPQHF | TGTGCCAGCAGTTTCGCCCCGGATCAGCCCCAGCATTTT | TRBV6-6 | . | . | TRBJ1-5
CASSPTLEYGYTF | TGTGCCAGCAGTCCAACATTAGAGTATGGCTACACCTTC | TRBV12-3/TRBV12-4 | . | once | TRBJ1-2
CATDDSYVKNTIYF | TGTGCCACCGACGACTCATACGTTAAAAACACCATATATTTT | TRBV7-9 | . | once | TRBJ1-3
CASSGHPYEQYF | TGTGCCAGCTCGGGCCACCCCTACGAGCAGTACTTC | TRBV27 | . | . | TRBJ2-7
CASSLAEATDTQYF | TGTGCCAGCAGCTTAGCGGAGGCCACAGATACGCAGTATTTT | TRBV7-2 | . | . | TRBJ2-3
CASSKTGSYNEQFF | TGTGCCAGCAGCAAGACAGGGTCCTACAATGAGCAGTTCTTC | TRBV9 | TRBD1 | . | TRBJ2-1
CASSFGGPPYEQYF | TGTGCCAGCAGCTTTGGGGGTCCTCCCTACGAGCAGTACTTC | TRBV11-1 | . | . | TRBJ2-7
CASSLWQGSYEQYF | TGTGCCAGCAGCTTATGGCAGGGGTCCTACGAGCAGTACTTC | TRBV7-2 | . | . | TRBJ2-7
CASSLISWGRENYGYTF | TGTGCCAGCAGTTTAATCTCTTGGGGGCGGGAGAACTATGGCTACACCTTC | TRBV7-2 | . | . | TRBJ1-2
CASSPGPVMNTEAFF | TGCGCCAGCAGCCCCGGACCGGTGATGAACACTGAAGCTTTCTTT | TRBV5-1 | . | . | TRBJ1-1
CASSLPWGEETQYF | TGTGCCAGCAGCCTCCCTTGGGGCGAAGAGACCCAGTACTTC | TRBV3-1/TRBV3-2 | . | . | TRBJ2-5
CASSTTGLNTGELFF | TGTGCCAGCAGCACAACAGGGCTAAACACCGGGGAGCTGTTTTTT | TRBV11-2 | . | . | TRBJ2-2
CASSPPLGRGSPLHF | TGTGCCAGCTCACCACCGCTGGGGCGGGGTTCACCCCTCCACTTT | TRBV18 | . | . | TRBJ1-6
CATSSDIGQGASEKLFF | TGTGCCACCAGCAGCGATATCGGACAGGGGGCAAGTGAAAAACTGTTTTTT | TRBV15 | TRBD1 | . | TRBJ1-4
CASSRSSPLAEAFF | TGCGCCAGCAGCCGGAGTTCCCCTTTGGCTGAAGCTTTCTTT | TRBV4-3 | . | . | TRBJ1-1
CASSHEGGSNSPLHF | TGCGCCAGCAGCCACGAAGGGGGCTCGAATTCACCCCTCCACTTT | TRBV4-1 | TRBD1 | . | TRBJ1-6
CASSVDKRGVNTGELFF | TGTGCCAGCAGCGTAGACAAGCGGGGGGTGAACACCGGGGAGCTGTTTTTT | TRBV9 | TRBD2 | . | TRBJ2-2
CASSKPGQFTGELFF | TGTGCCAGTAGTAAACCGGGACAGTTCACCGGGGAGCTGTTTTTT | TRBV19 | TRBD1 | . | TRBJ2-2
CASSSRLGRDYGYTF | TGTGCCAGCAGCTCACGTTTGGGTAGGGACTATGGCTACACCTTC | TRBV7-9 | . | . | TRBJ1-2
CASSFDSGGANTGELFF | TGCGCCAGCAGCTTCGATAGCGGGGGGGCAAACACCGGGGAGCTGTTTTTT | TRBV5-1 | TRBD2 | . | TRBJ2-2
CASPLDWGVGTDTQYF | TGTGCCAGCCCACTCGACTGGGGGGTAGGCACAGATACGCAGTATTTT | TRBV7-9 | . | . | TRBJ2-3
CASSLGSEIAKNIQYF | TGTGCCAGCAGCTTGGGGTCTGAGATAGCCAAAAACATTCAGTACTTC | TRBV5-4 | . | once | TRBJ2-4
CASSLAQSAPLHF | TGTGCCAGCAGTTTAGCGCAAAGTGCACCCCTCCACTTT | TRBV12-3/TRBV12-4 | . | . | TRBJ1-6
CASSVVGAGVPEQFF | TGTGCCAGCAGCGTAGTCGGAGCGGGGGTGCCCGAGCAGTTCTTC | TRBV9 | TRBD2 | . | TRBJ2-1
CASSLDGQVSSYNEQFF | TGTGCCAGCAGCTTAGATGGTCAGGTTAGCTCCTACAATGAGCAGTTCTTC | TRBV11-3 | . | once | TRBJ2-1